This T cell receptor (beta chain) stems from a study of blood T cell repertoires in COVID-19. Study as a whole: Both acute and convalescent COVID-19 samples were obtained from the United States, Italy and Spain. T cells, B-cell-depleted T cells, or PBMCs supplied cDNA or gDNA.

Under the authors' procedure: Cell counts per sample came from amplifying reference gene primers. This table comes from immunoSEQ multiplex PCR, and its TCRdb copy is limited to in-frame clones, with some not included. V and J calls and clone size are copied from that table; D and trimming were computed from the DNA. The sample records tens of thousands of clones, 75% to 95% being singletons. This clonotype was obtained from a woman in her sixties or seventies with active COVID-19. Sequencing input: peripheral blood.

The CDR3 nucleotides read TGTGCCAGCTCGACGGGTAGGGGGCCTTCACCCCTCCACTTT. Its translation is CASSTGRGPSPLHF. The V call is TRBV18, the J call TRBJ1-6; 7 positions match TRBD1. J was trimmed by 9 bases and V by 6 bases; bases with no gene match: 8. Germline CDR1 reads KGHSH; CDR2 reads LQKENI. The CDR3 length is 14 residues. Full variable domain (outside the CDR3, taken from reference TRBV18 and TRBJ1-6): NAGVMQNPRHLVRRRGQEARLRCSPMKGHSHVYWYRQLPEEGLKFMVYLQKENIIDESGMPKERFSAEFPKEGPSILRIQQVVRGDSAAYFCASSTGRGPSPLHFGNGTRLTVT.